This T cell receptor beta chain was retrieved from a study of blood T cell repertoires in COVID-19 (TCRdb year 2020). Regarding the complete study: Collaborator samples came from the United States, Italy and Spain and covered acute and convalescent phases of COVID-19. The samples were drawn from the first 160 participants of the ongoing ImmuneRACE study and from 950 to 1,500 subjects provided by 6 global collaborators. The prospective study material was composed of cDNA or gDNA derived from T cells, B-cell-depleted T cells, or PBMCs. The sample metadata nearly always contained a de-identified subject ID, COVID-19 status, age in years and sex. Where available, HLA class I and class II types were taken from metadata supplied by the sample provider and were not determined by assay-based typing. Deeply sampled blood TCRbeta repertoires from subjects exposed to, actively infected with, or recovered from COVID-19 were included in the dataset. The repertoires were released in a freely available public database intended as a resource for research on the immune response to SARS-CoV-2.

For this clone: This clone's antigen is unknown. Base quality data are lacking; no much larger clone is found one base away.

On the study overall, not on this receptor specifically: Clinical and demographic metadata were provided uncurated, with the amount varying by source and participant.

The germline V gene (reference sequence) yields LNHDA for CDR1 and SQIVND for CDR2. The CDR3 holds 14 amino acids from the cysteine to the phenylalanine. CDR3 DNA is the only sequence kept; it has 42 bases, read in frame from the first base. V loses 2 bases of germline sequence and J loses 2 bases, and the interval between the two ends is 7 bases. TCRbeta CDR3 regions were amplified from genomic DNA using the immunoSEQ Assay, a bias-controlled multiplex PCR. The authors processed their data as follows. The number of nucleated cells in each sample was estimated by amplification of reference gene primers within the assay. To quantify the absolute abundance of each unique TCRbeta CDR3 rearrangement, sequence reads were collapsed and filtered. For each sample, productive Simpson clonality was calculated as the square root of Simpson's diversity index across productive rearrangements. TCRdb re-hosts the immuneACCESS table, in-frame sequences only. Its copies lack some clones; in the studies checked, an unresolved V gene accounts for under half of them, and the cause for the rest is not known. V, J and clone size are those of that table, while D and trimming were read from the DNA. The table for this sample lists around 170,000 clones; around 83% of them were counted only once. About 5.7% of the sample rests with the top ten.

Collaborating institutions collected whole blood in K2EDTA tubes following their own protocols. Collaborator samples were shipped for TCRbeta analysis as frozen whole blood, isolated PBMCs, or DNA extracted from either sample type. Sequencing used peripheral blood. This clonotype was obtained from a woman aged 40 to 50 with acute or convalescent COVID-19. The chain uses TRBV19 and TRBJ1-5, with the D gene call left open. The nucleotide sequence reads TGTGCCAGTAGTATAATCTCGGGCAATCAGCCCCAGCATTTT. The resulting protein is CASSIISGNQPQHF. The CDR3 plus the reference TRBV19 and TRBJ1-5 genes for the other parts give the full variable domain: DGGITQSPKYLFRKEGQNVTLSCEQNLNHDAMYWYRQDPGQGLRLIYYSQIVNDFQKGDIAEGYSVSREKKESFPLTVTSAQKNPTAFYLCASSIISGNQPQHFGDGTRLSIL.